This TCR beta chain was identified during a study of blood T cell repertoires in COVID-19. Across the study: Sources were T cells, B-cell-depleted T cells, or PBMCs; the material itself was cDNA or gDNA.

The CDR3 is 12 residues long. The J segment lost 8 bases and the V segment lost 4 bases, leaving 3 bases of the junction unmatched. Germline CDR1 and CDR2: MNHNS and SASEGT. This table comes from immunoSEQ multiplex PCR, and its TCRdb copy is limited to in-frame clones, with some not included. The top ten clones hold over 7.5% of a sample with some 250,000 clones, around 88% of them seen once. The sequenced sample was PBMCs or T cells enriched from blood (not recorded which). The chain has TRBV6-1 and TRBJ1-1; 8 bases are a match to TRBD1. This receptor was taken from a man in his forties or fifties who had recovered from COVID-19. Written as DNA, the CDR3 is TGTGCCAGCAGTGGACAGGGGCTCGAAGCTTTCTTT. The encoded protein is CASSGQGLEAFF.